This TCR beta chain was captured by sequencing in a study of blood T cell repertoires in COVID-19. Study details: Italy, Spain and the United States were the sources of the convalescent and acute COVID-19 samples. T cells, B-cell-depleted T cells, or PBMCs supplied cDNA or gDNA.

This clone has just one count. The method was immunoSEQ multiplex PCR; TCRdb's version includes in-frame clones alone and lacks a portion of them. The sample lists about 160,000 clones, over 75% occurring once. Study members were between about 18 and 95 years old and lived in 24 US regions. The clonotype comes from a woman between 50 and 59 years old who had recovered from COVID-19. Specimen: PBMCs or T cells enriched from blood (not recorded which).

DNA for the CDR3: TGTGCCAGCAGTCCGACTAGCGGGGGGTTCCAAGAGACCCAGTACTTC. Its translation: CASSPTSGGFQETQYF. V gene TRBV2 combines with J gene TRBJ2-5; TRBD2 agrees at 13 bases. V lost 5 bases, J lost 1 base, and 4 bases stayed unmatched. Germline V CDR1 and CDR2: SNHLY, FYNNEI. The CDR3 spans 16 residues.